Listed here are 24 T cell receptor beta chains from one sample, sequenced in a study of regulatory and conventional T cells in RAG deficiency. Regulatory T cells were sorted from blood as CD4+ CD25-high CD127-low cells. Assay: immunoSEQ multiplex PCR; the TCRdb copy retains only in-frame clones and omits some. The sample has tens of thousands of clones; 80% to 95% are singletons. These data are also associated with another study on regulatory T cells. That report adds: The primer mix had 52 TRBV and 13 TRBJ primers.

Sequencing used Tregs sorted from blood. The origin of the receptors is a human donor in good health.

The CDR3 bases are TGTGCCAGCAGTTACTCAGCGGGGGCTCCTGGCTACACCTTC. Translated: CASSYSAGAPGYTF. The rearrangement links TRBV6-5 to TRBJ1-2, with D possibly being TRBD1 (6 bases). The CDR3 totals 14 residues. V was clipped by 0 bases and J by 7 bases, with 12 bases between them. CDR1 and CDR2 (germline): MNHEY, SVGAGI.

This clone appeared once. The chain recombines TRBV11-2 with TRBJ1-2; TRBD1 aligns across 8 bases. The CDR3 runs 15 residues. The germline V gene has CDR1 SGHAT and CDR2 FQNNGV. J gave up 8 bases and V 3 bases, and 11 bases lay outside the gene matches. CDR3 sequence reads: CASSLRTGGAEGYTF. CDR3 bases: TGTGCCAGCAGCTTGAGAACAGGGGGAGCAGAGGGCTACACCTTC.

This chain uses TRBV18 with TRBJ2-7; 7 bases line up with TRBD1. The junction had 8 bases not matched to a gene; V was cut back by 4 bases and J by 5 bases. Germline assignment: CDR1 KGHSH and CDR2 LQKENI. The CDR3 consists of 14 residues. The CDR3: CASSLLAGGNEQYF. The CDR3 DNA sequence: TGTGCCAGCTCACTATTGGCAGGGGGAAACGAGCAGTACTTC.

The V gene is TRBV25-1, the J gene TRBJ1-1; D ambiguous. CDR3 length: 14 amino acids. Germline V gives CDR1 MGHDK, CDR2 SYGVNS. V was trimmed by 1 base and J by 2 bases, leaving 8 bases between them. The CDR3: CASSELSINTEAFF. The DNA of the CDR3 is TGTGCCAGCAGTGAATTAAGCATCAACACTGAAGCTTTCTTT.

The gene calls are TRBV27 and TRBJ2-7; possible D gene TRBD2, 5 bases. The CDR3 is 12 residues long. V lost 3 bases, J lost 4 bases, and 7 bases lay in between. Germline V CDR1 and CDR2: MNHEY, SMNVEV (reference sequence). CDR3 sequence reads: CASSFSGYEQYF. The CDR3 DNA follows: TGTGCCAGCAGTTTCTCGGGGTACGAGCAGTACTTC.

J is TRBJ2-7 and V is TRBV5-1; D ambiguous. There are 12 residues in the CDR3. Germline CDR1 reads SGHRS; CDR2 reads YFSETQ. Trimming took off 5 bases at V and 2 bases at J, with 8 bases between the two ends. The DNA of the CDR3 is TGCGCCAGCAGGGTTTACCCCTACGAGCAGTACTTC. Protein sequence: CASRVYPYEQYF.

This chain connects TRBV28 to TRBJ2-7; possible D gene TRBD2, 5 bases. The V gene lost 2 bases and the J gene lost 9 bases, with 8 bases spanning the gap. Germline values: CDR1 MDHEN, CDR2 SYDVKM. This CDR3 contains 11 residues. CDR3 DNA sequence: TGTGCCAGCAGTTTAGGGAGCGCGCAGTACTTC. Translation: CASSLGSAQYF. Looking up the rest from reference TRBV28 and TRBJ2-7 gives the full variable domain: DVKVTQSSRYLVKRTGEKVFLECVQDMDHENMFWYRQDPGLGLRLIYFSYDVKMKEKGDIPEGYSVSREKKERFSLILESASTNQTSMYLCASSLGSAQYFGPGTRLTVT.

The rearrangement joins TRBV5-4 to TRBJ1-4, with TRBD1 identical over 7 bases. Per the germline V gene, CDR1 is SGHNT and CDR2 is YYREEE (reference sequence). The CDR3 is 18 amino acids. V lost 0 bases, J lost 6 bases, and 14 bases stayed unmatched. The CDR3 sequence is CASSLGVRFSGGHEKLFF. The DNA for the CDR3 is TGTGCCAGCAGCTTGGGAGTAAGATTCTCAGGGGGACATGAAAAACTGTTTTTT.

This chain connects TRBV5-1 to TRBJ2-7; D is perhaps TRBD1 or TRBD2 (5 bases each). This CDR3 is 14 amino acids long. The V end lost 0 bases, the J end lost 0 bases, and 7 bases lay between the germline ends. Germline V lookup: CDR1 SGHRS, CDR2 YFSETQ. CDR3 protein: CASSLEGPSYEQYF. CDR3 nucleotide sequence: TGCGCCAGCAGCTTGGAGGGACCCTCCTACGAGCAGTACTTC. Complete variable domain (other parts from reference TRBV5-1 and TRBJ2-7): KAGVTQTPRYLIKTRGQQVTLSCSPISGHRSVSWYQQTPGQGLQFLFEYFSETQRNKGNFPGRFSGRQFSNSRSEMNVSTLELGDSALYLCASSLEGPSYEQYFGPGTRLTVT.

The chain has TRBV4-1 and TRBJ1-2; the D is unclear. V was shortened by 3 bases and J by 8 bases, with 25 bases between the two germline ends. Per the germline V gene, CDR1 is MGHRA and CDR2 is YSYEKL. The CDR3 covers 17 residues. DNA of the CDR3: TGCGCCAGCAGCCACATATATACCCCGGTCGATATGGGCGGCTACACCTTC. It specifies CASSHIYTPVDMGGYTF.

This rearrangement joins TRBV6-1 to TRBJ1-5, with D perhaps TRBD1 (6 bases). V dropped 4 bases and J dropped 7 bases, with 14 bases sitting between them. The CDR3 length is 14 residues. Germline lookup yields CDR1 MNHNS and CDR2 SASEGT. In DNA form, the CDR3 reads TGTGCCAGCAGTGTACAGGGTAGGGAACAGCCCCAGCATTTT. Translating gives CASSVQGREQPQHF.

This rearrangement joins TRBV11-2 to TRBJ2-7, with 9 bases matching TRBD2. Germline V lookup: CDR1 SGHAT, CDR2 FQNNGV. The CDR3 sequence is 18 residues long. The trim removed 1 base at V and 1 base at J, leaving 11 bases unmatched. This CDR3 is CASSLVGSGGPPSYEQYF. The CDR3 coding sequence is TGTGCCAGCAGCTTAGTCGGTAGCGGGGGCCCTCCTTCCTACGAGCAGTACTTC. Supplemented by reference TRBV11-2 and TRBJ2-7, the full variable domain reads EAGVAQSPRYKIIEKRQSVAFWCNPISGHATLYWYQQILGQGPKLLIQFQNNGVVDDSQLPKDRFSAERLKGVDSTLKIQPAKLEDSAVYLCASSLVGSGGPPSYEQYFGPGTRLTVT.

This sequence joins TRBV6-5 and TRBJ1-1; D is unclear. V lost 3 bases and J 1 base, leaving 12 bases between the germline ends. This CDR3 spans 15 amino acids. CDR1 MNHEY and CDR2 SVGAGI come from the germline V gene. CDR3 nucleotides: TGTGCCAGCAGTTATGGTGCCGAATGGAACACTGAAGCTTTCTTT. Translating it yields CASSYGAEWNTEAFF.

The chain employs TRBV11-2 and TRBJ2-1; D unclear. This CDR3 is built from 11 residues. Trimming removed 3 bases from V and 5 bases from J, with 2 bases in between. The germline V gene has CDR1 SGHAT and CDR2 FQNNGV. The CDR3, as DNA: TGTGCCAGCAGCTTTAACAATGAGCAGTTCTTC. This sequence encodes CASSFNNEQFF.

This clone was counted only a few times. The chain links TRBV19 to TRBJ1-5; 7 bases are a match to TRBD1. Germline-derived CDR1 and CDR2 are LNHDA and SQIVND (reference sequence). After removal of 4 bases from V and 2 bases from J, the junction contained 5 bases not matched to a gene. The CDR3 extends over 15 amino acids. This chain's CDR3 is CASSTRDSGNQPQHF. DNA for the CDR3: TGTGCCAGTAGTACAAGGGACAGCGGCAATCAGCCCCAGCATTTT.

As DNA, the CDR3 is TGCGCCAGCAGCCGAATGACTAGCGGGGGGGCTAGCACAGATACGCAGTATTTT. This codes for CASSRMTSGGASTDTQYF. The rearrangement links TRBV4-1 to TRBJ2-3; 14 bases are shared with TRBD2. CDR3 size: 18 residues. V trimming: 4 bases; J trimming: 0 bases; junction bases outside the gene matches: 6. Germline V lookup: CDR1 MGHRA, CDR2 YSYEKL.

The chain employs TRBV7-9 and TRBJ2-5; a weak D match, TRBD2 (5 bases). CDR3 size: 14 residues. CDR1 is SEHNR and CDR2 is FQNEAQ in the germline V gene (reference sequence). Trimming left V 1 base short and J 5 bases short, with 11 bases between. CDR3 DNA sequence: TGTGCCAGCAGCTTAGAAATTCGGGGTGAGACCCAGTACTTC. Its translation: CASSLEIRGETQYF. Using reference TRBV7-9 and TRBJ2-5 for the parts outside the CDR3, the full variable domain is DTGVSQNPRHKITKRGQNVTFRCDPISEHNRLYWYRQTLGQGPEFLTYFQNEAQLEKSRLLSDRFSAERPKGSFSTLEIQRTEQGDSAMYLCASSLEIRGETQYFGPGTRLLVL.

The V gene is TRBV4-2, the J gene TRBJ1-2; 8 nucleotides align to TRBD1. The ends lost 0 bases at V and 5 bases at J; junction bases unmatched: 11. Looked up from germline, CDR1 is LGHNA and CDR2 is YNFKEQ. CDR3 length: 17 residues. The CDR3 is CASSQDRARGLRYGYTF. Written as DNA, the CDR3 is TGTGCCAGCAGCCAAGATCGAGCCAGGGGGCTTAGGTATGGCTACACCTTC.

This chain connects TRBV7-9 to TRBJ1-2; D remains ambiguous. V was trimmed by 6 bases and J by 0 bases, leaving 17 bases between them. There are 16 residues in the CDR3. The germline V gene encodes CDR1 SEHNR and CDR2 FQNEAQ (reference sequence). CDR3 in DNA: TGTGCCAGCAGGGAAGGAAATTTACTAGCTAACTATGGCTACACCTTC. This encodes CASREGNLLANYGYTF. The full variable domain, rest sourced from reference TRBV7-9 and TRBJ1-2, is DTGVSQNPRHKITKRGQNVTFRCDPISEHNRLYWYRQTLGQGPEFLTYFQNEAQLEKSRLLSDRFSAERPKGSFSTLEIQRTEQGDSAMYLCASREGNLLANYGYTFGSGTRLTVV.

The J gene is TRBJ2-2, the V gene TRBV5-6; D tentatively fits TRBD1 or TRBD2 (5 bases each). This CDR3 contains 17 residues. The germline V gene encodes CDR1 SGHDT and CDR2 YYEEEE. Trimming removed 0 bases from V and 3 bases from J, with 15 bases in between. The CDR3 coding sequence is TGTGCCAGCAGCTTGGGAGCGGCCAGGGATTACACCGGGGAGCTGTTTTTT. It yields the protein CASSLGAARDYTGELFF. Based on the CDR3 plus reference TRBV5-6 and TRBJ2-2, the full variable domain is DAGVTQSPTHLIKTRGQQVTLRCSPKSGHDTVSWYQQALGQGPQFIFQYYEEEERQRGNFPDRFSGHQFPNYSSELNVNALLLGDSALYLCASSLGAARDYTGELFFGEGSRLTVL.

In regard to this clone: Compared with germline, one end of the junction differs, possibly owing to a read error. The V call is TRBV7-7, the J call TRBJ2-2, with D tentatively TRBD1 (6 bases). The CDR3 consists of 15 residues. Germline V gene sequence: CDR1 SSHAT, CDR2 FNYEAQ (reference sequence). For the CDR3, the DNA is TGTGCTAGCAGCTCGTACAGGGTCGGCACCGGGGAGCTGTTTTTT. Protein: CASSSYRVGTGELFF. Full variable domain (rest looked up from reference TRBV7-7 and TRBJ2-2): GAGVSQSPRYKVTKRGQDVTLRCDPISSHATLYWYQQALGQGPEFLTYFNYEAQPDKSGLPSDRFSAERPEGSISTLTIQRTEQRDSAMYRCASSSYRVGTGELFFGEGSRLTVL.

V and J are TRBV18 and TRBJ2-7, with 7 nucleotides matching TRBD2. The CDR3 is made up of 15 amino acids. CDR1 and CDR2 (germline): KGHSH, LQKENI. The CDR3 bases are TGTGCTACGGGAGGAGGACACTTGAGCTCCTACGAGCAGTACTTC. Translating it yields CATGGGHLSSYEQYF.

The chain couples TRBV28 to TRBJ2-5; 12 nucleotides match TRBD2. The CDR3 runs 16 residues. After removal of 2 bases from V and 13 bases from J, the junction contained 14 bases not matched to a gene. Germline loops: CDR1 MDHEN, CDR2 SYDVKM. The CDR3 loop is CASSLDQTSGGRRVYF. Written as DNA, the CDR3 is TGTGCCAGCAGTTTAGATCAGACTAGCGGGGGCCGAAGGGTGTACTTC.

This chain uses TRBV10-2 with TRBJ2-7; 9 positions match TRBD1. This CDR3 region has 12 residues. V lost 8 bases, J lost 2 bases, and 1 base stayed unmatched. The germline V gene has CDR1 WSHSY and CDR2 SAAADI. The CDR3 sequence: CASGTGTYEQYF. CDR3 DNA sequence: TGCGCCAGCGGGACAGGGACCTACGAGCAGTACTTC.